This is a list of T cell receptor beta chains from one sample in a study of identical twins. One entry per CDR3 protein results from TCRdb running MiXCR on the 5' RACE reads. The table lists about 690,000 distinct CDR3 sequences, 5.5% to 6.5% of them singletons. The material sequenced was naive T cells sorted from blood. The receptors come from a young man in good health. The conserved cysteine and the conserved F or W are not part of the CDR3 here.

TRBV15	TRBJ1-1	ATSRPGQGVAEAF
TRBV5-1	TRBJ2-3	ASSSSASDTQY
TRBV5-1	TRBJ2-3	ASSPSPSDTQY
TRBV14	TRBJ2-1	ASSQGDSRLNEQF
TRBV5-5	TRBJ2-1	ASSLVGHEQF
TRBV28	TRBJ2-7	ASSFVGIGSYEQY
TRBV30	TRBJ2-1	AWSPERDEQF
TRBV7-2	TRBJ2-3	ASRQGTTDTQY
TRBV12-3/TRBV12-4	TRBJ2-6	ASSLTPSGANVLT
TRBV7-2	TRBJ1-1	ASSAQGARNTEAF
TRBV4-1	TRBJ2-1	ASSRLKAGGPNEQF
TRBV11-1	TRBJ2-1	ASSRKPEGEQF
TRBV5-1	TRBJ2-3	ASTSLVAGVNTDTQY
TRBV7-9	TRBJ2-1	ASSSERGFYNEQF
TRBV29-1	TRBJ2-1	SVDGGRTYNEQF
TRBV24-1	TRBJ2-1	ATSPAGGYNEQF
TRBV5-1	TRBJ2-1	ASRSDREEQF
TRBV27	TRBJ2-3	ASGSLPDRGDTQY
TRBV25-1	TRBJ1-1	ASSGTGMNTEAF
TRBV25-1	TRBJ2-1	ASGLAGGSYNEQF
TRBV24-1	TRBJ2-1	ATSSGSWNEQF
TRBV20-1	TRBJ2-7	SPSGGSYEQY
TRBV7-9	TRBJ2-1	ASSLGGLAGVWNEQF
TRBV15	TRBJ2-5	ATSRDPETQY
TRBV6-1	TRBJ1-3	ASSDQGREAIY
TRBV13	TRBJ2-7	ASSSGTGVDEQY
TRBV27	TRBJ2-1	ASSLSPRQGPSPIPYNEQF
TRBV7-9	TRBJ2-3	ASSLALKDTQY
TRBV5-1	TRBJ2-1	ASSLGLAGAFNNEQF